A single sample is the source of the 8 T cell receptor beta chains below, sequenced in a study of regulatory T cells in long-lasting Graves disease. In building TCR beta libraries, iRepertoire HTBI primers were used together with Arm-PCR of CDR3 regions. TCRdb re-analysed the multiplex PCR reads in MiXCR, keeping a single row per CDR3 protein. The sample contains roughly 350,000 distinct CDR3 sequences, around 15% of which appear only once. Noted time point: newly diagnosed GD, antithyroid drugs for less than 3 months. After RNA was extracted from PBMCs, the TCR library was made from it. The sample was also linked to a second study, of T cells in Graves' hyperthyroidism and ophthalmopathy.

Sequencing used peripheral blood mononuclear cells (PBMCs), obtained at new diagnosis, from a patient treated with antithyroid drugs. The receptors derive from a woman aged 18-35 years with Graves disease.

This clonotype was detected ten times or more. V gene TRBV2 combines with J gene TRBJ2-5, with D tentatively TRBD1 (6 bases). The ends were cut back, 6 bases at V and 2 bases at J, with 16 bases in the middle. The CDR3 is 15 residues long. The germline CDR1 and CDR2 sequences are SNHLY and FYNNEI. This CDR3 is CASSLGGQLQETQYF. DNA of the CDR3: TGTGCCAGCAGCCTTGGTGGACAGCTTCAAGAGACCCAGTACTTC.

In nucleotides, the CDR3 is TGTGCCACCAGCAGAGAAATCGGCGCCTCCTATGGCTACACCTTC. Its translation: CATSREIGASYGYTF. The chain links TRBV15 to TRBJ1-2; unclear D gene. The germline gives CDR1 LNHNV, CDR2 YYDKDF (reference sequence). The CDR3 length is 15 residues. The V and J ends lost 0 bases and 4 bases respectively, with 12 bases between them.

This clonotype was found once. V usage is TRBV19 and J usage is TRBJ1-3; no definite D call. The CDR3 spans 12 residues. Trimming cost V 4 bases and J 4 bases, with 5 bases left between them. Per germline, CDR1 LNHDA and CDR2 SQIVND (reference sequence). The CDR3 DNA follows: TGTGCCAGTAGTAAAGCAGGAAACACCATATATTTT. As protein: CASSKAGNTIYF.

The sample holds many counts of this clonotype. The gene calls are TRBV5-1 and TRBJ2-1; 11 bases line up with TRBD1. The CDR3 runs to 14 residues. Trimming took 4 bases from V and 7 from J; bases not matched to a gene: 4. Germline CDR1 SGHRS, CDR2 YFSETQ. The CDR3 bases are TGCGCCAGCAGCCAGGACAGGGGGCGGAATGAGCAGTTCTTC. Its translation is CASSQDRGRNEQFF. Full variable domain (missing parts from reference TRBV5-1 and TRBJ2-1): KAGVTQTPRYLIKTRGQQVTLSCSPISGHRSVSWYQQTPGQGLQFLFEYFSETQRNKGNFPGRFSGRQFSNSRSEMNVSTLELGDSALYLCASSQDRGRNEQFFGPGTRLTVL.

This clonotype occurred a few times. J is TRBJ1-1 and V is TRBV6-2 or TRBV6-3; tentatively, D is TRBD1 (5 bases). The germline V gene has CDR1 MNHEY and CDR2 SVGEGT. CDR3 size: 14 residues. The V and J ends lost 7 bases and 3 bases respectively, with 15 bases between them. In DNA form, the CDR3 reads TGTGCCAGCACCTCCGGACAAATACACACTGAAGCTTTCTTT. It codes for CASTSGQIHTEAFF.

This clonotype was recorded many times. This chain joins TRBV28 and TRBJ1-1, with TRBD1 as a possible D gene (5 bases). The CDR3 is 16 residues long. V lost 0 bases to trimming and J lost 2 bases, with 13 bases between them. Germline V gives CDR1 MDHEN, CDR2 SYDVKM. CDR3 coding DNA: TGTGCCAGCAGTTTATGGGTGAGGGGACTTAACACTGAAGCTTTCTTT. It specifies CASSLWVRGLNTEAFF.

The table lists this clonotype with many counts. V gene TRBV10-1 combines with J gene TRBJ1-5, with D unclear. From germline, CDR1 is WNHNN and CDR2 SYGVQD (reference sequence). V was clipped by 4 bases and J by 4 bases, with 8 bases between them. CDR3 length equals 13 residues. CDR3 sequence reads: CASSVGVNQPQHF. CDR3 sequence (DNA): TGCGCCAGCAGTGTAGGAGTAAATCAGCCCCAGCATTTT.

This clonotype has a handful of counts. The DNA for the CDR3 is TGTGCCAGCAGTTATTACTTGGGTGAAAAACTGTTTTTT. It encodes CASSYYLGEKLFF. The chain uses TRBV6-5 and TRBJ1-4; D not certain. CDR3 length equals 13 residues. The V end lost 3 bases, the J end lost 7 bases, and 9 bases lay between the germline ends. Germline lookup yields CDR1 MNHEY and CDR2 SVGAGI.